What follows is one TCR beta chain and its context. Antigen: not known. This sample was included in a study of shared clonotypes between healthy human individuals. Regarding the study as a whole: Non-shared clonotypes displayed generation probabilities falling below those of clonotypes present in all four donors. Rarefaction revealed incomplete sorted-subset sequencing despite large depth.

Profiled with immunoSEQ multiplex PCR; TCRdb holds only in-frame clones, not every one. The data hold roughly 2,300,000 clones, with just under 95% observed a single time. This TCR was sampled from a man in his late teens or twenties in good health. Some clones in this sample may be carry-over from other donors' samples. Sequenced sample: naive CD4+ T cells from PBMCs. Noted subset: CD45RA+ positively selected.

CDR3 nucleotide sequence: TGTGCCAGCAGCTTAGTAGGATCCCTAAGGAATGAAAAACTGTTTTTT. This sequence encodes CASSLVGSLRNEKLFF. V is TRBV7-2 and J is TRBJ1-4; no reliable D call. Between the trimmed V and J ends, which lost 1 base and 5 bases, there was a span of 14 bases. The CDR3 has 16 residues. Germline assignment: CDR1 SGHTA and CDR2 FQGNSA.